This T cell receptor beta chain was identified during a study of blood T cell repertoires in COVID-19. Study in general: Acute-phase and convalescent COVID-19 samples originated in the United States, Italy and Spain.

Methods used by the authors: Amplification of reference gene primers provided the estimated nucleated cell counts. Clones were sequenced by immunoSEQ multiplex PCR, and TCRdb holds only the in-frame ones, with some missing. That table is the source of V, J and clone size, and D and trimming were worked out from the DNA. The sample records some 200,000 clones, 70% to 90% being singletons. The study recruited people aged roughly 18 to 100 years across approximately 25 US areas. Donors were grouped by their self-reported clinical history. The CDR3 is made up of 13 amino acids. From germline, CDR1 is MNHEY and CDR2 SVGEGT. The V and J ends lost 5 bases and 3 bases, in that order; junction bases with no gene match: 1.

The rearrangement uses TRBV6-2 or TRBV6-3 and TRBJ1-5, with 7 positions matching TRBD1. The sequence was obtained from a woman between 35 and 50 years old with acute COVID-19. Sequencing was performed on PBMCs or T cells enriched from blood (not recorded which). CDR3 residues: CASSTGDNQPQHF. As DNA, the CDR3 is TGTGCCAGCAGTACAGGGGACAATCAGCCCCAGCATTTT.